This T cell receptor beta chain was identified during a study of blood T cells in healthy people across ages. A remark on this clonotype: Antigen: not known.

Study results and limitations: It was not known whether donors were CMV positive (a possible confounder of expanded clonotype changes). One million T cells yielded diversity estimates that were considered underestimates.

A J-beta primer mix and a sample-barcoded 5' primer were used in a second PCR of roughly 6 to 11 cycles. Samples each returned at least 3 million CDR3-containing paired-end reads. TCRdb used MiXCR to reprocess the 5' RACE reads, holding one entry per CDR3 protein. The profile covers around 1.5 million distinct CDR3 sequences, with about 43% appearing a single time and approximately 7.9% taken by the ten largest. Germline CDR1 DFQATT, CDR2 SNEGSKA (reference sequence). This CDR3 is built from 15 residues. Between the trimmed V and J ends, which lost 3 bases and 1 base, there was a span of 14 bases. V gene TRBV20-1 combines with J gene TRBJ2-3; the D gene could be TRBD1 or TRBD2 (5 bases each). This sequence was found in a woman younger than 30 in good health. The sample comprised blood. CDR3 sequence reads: CSASGTGWGTDTQYF. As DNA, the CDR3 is TGCAGTGCTAGTGGGACCGGGTGGGGCACAGATACGCAGTATTTT.